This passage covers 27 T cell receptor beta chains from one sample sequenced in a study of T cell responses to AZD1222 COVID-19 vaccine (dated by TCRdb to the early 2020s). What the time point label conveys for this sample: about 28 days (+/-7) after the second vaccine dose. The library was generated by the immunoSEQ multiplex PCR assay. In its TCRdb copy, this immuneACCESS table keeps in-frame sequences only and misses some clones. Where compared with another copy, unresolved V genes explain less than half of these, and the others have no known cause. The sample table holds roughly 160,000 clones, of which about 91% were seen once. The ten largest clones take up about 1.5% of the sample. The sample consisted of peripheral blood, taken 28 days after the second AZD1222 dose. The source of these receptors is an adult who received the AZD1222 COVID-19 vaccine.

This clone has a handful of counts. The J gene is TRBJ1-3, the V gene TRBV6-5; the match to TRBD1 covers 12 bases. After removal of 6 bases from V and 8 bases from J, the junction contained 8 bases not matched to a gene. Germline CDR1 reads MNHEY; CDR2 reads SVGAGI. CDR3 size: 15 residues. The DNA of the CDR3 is TGTGCCAGCAGAAGCGGGACAGGGGGCACTTACACCATATATTTT. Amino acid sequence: CASRSGTGGTYTIYF.

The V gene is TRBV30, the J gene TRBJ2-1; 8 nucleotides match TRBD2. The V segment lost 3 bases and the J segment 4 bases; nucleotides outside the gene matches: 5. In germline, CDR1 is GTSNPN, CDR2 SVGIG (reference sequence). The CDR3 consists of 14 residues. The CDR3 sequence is CAWRPSGRYNEQFF. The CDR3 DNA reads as TGTGCCTGGAGACCCAGCGGGAGATACAATGAGCAGTTCTTC.

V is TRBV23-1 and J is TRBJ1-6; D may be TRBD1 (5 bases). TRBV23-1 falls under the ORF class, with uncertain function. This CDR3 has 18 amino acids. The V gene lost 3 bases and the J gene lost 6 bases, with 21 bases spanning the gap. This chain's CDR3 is CASSHPPGPRFSNSPLHF. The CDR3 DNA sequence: TGCGCCAGCAGTCATCCTCCGGGACCGCGCTTTTCTAATTCACCCCTCCACTTT.

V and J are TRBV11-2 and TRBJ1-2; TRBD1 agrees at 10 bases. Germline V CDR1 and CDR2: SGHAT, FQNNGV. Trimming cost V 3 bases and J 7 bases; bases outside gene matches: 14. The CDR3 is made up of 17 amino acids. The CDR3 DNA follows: TGTGCCAGCAGCTTTTCCCCGGGACAGGGGATTAATAGTGGCTACACCTTC. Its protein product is CASSFSPGQGINSGYTF.

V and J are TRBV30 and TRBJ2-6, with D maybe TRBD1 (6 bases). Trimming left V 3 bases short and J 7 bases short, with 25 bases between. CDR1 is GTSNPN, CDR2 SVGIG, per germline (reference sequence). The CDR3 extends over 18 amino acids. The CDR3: CAWSPLGAIMPGANVLTF. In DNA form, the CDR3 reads TGTGCCTGGAGCCCCCTGGGGGCTATTATGCCGGGAGCCAACGTCCTGACTTTC.

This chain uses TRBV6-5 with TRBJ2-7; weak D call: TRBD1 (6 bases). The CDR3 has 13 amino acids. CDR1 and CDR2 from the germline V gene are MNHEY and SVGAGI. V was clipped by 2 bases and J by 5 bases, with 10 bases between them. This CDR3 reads CASSYTGYNEQYF. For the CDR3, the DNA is TGTGCCAGCAGTTACACAGGGTACAACGAGCAGTACTTC.

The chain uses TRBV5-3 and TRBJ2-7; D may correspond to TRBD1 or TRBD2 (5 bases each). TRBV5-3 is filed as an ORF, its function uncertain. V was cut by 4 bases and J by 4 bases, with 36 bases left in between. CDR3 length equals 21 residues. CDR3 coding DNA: TGTGCCAGAAGCACAGGCACGAAATTAATCTTCATCGGGGCTAAACCTTACGAGCAGTACTTC. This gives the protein CARSTGTKLIFIGAKPYEQYF.

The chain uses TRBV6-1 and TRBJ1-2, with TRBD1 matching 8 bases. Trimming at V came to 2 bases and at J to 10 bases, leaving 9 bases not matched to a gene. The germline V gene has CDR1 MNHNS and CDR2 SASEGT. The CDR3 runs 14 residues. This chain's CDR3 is CASSESGQDHDYTF. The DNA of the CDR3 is TGTGCCAGCAGTGAATCGGGACAGGACCACGACTACACCTTC.

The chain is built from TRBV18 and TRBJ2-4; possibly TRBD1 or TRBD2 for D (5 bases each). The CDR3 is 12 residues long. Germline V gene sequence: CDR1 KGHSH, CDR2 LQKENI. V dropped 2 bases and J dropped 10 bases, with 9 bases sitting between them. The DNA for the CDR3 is TGTGCCAGCTCACCAAACGAGGGGATTCAGTACTTC. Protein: CASSPNEGIQYF.

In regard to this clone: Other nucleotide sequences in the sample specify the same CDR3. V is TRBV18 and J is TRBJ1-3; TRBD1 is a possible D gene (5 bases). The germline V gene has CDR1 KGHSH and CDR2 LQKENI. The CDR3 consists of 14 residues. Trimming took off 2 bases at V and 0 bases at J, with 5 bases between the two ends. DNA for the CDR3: TGTGCCAGCTCACCAGACAGCTCTGGAAACACCATATATTTT. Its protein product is CASSPDSSGNTIYF.

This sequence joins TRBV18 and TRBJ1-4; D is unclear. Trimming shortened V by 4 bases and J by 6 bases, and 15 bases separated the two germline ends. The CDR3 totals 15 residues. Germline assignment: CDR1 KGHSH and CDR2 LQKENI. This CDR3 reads CASSQRKGADEKLFF. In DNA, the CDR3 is TGTGCCAGCTCACAACGCAAGGGCGCAGATGAAAAACTGTTTTTT.

DNA for the CDR3: TGCGCCAGCAGCTTCCGATTCGGGACAGAGAACACTGAAGCTTTCTTT. The encoded protein is CASSFRFGTENTEAFF. The V and J genes are TRBV5-1 and TRBJ1-1; TRBD1 matches at 7 bases. The CDR3 is made up of 16 amino acids. V was clipped by 2 bases and J by 1 base; unmatched bases: 8. Per the germline V gene, CDR1 is SGHRS and CDR2 is YFSETQ.

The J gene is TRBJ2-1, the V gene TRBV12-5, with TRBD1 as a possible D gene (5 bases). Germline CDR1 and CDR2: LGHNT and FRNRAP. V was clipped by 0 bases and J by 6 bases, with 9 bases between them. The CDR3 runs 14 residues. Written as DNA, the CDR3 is TGTGCTAGTGGTTTGGTAGCAGGGCTCAATGAGCAGTTCTTC. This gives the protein CASGLVAGLNEQFF.

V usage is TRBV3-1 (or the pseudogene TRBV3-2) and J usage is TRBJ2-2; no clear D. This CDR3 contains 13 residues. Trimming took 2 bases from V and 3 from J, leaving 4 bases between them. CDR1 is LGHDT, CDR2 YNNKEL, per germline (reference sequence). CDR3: CASSQLDTGELFF. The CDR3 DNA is TGTGCCAGCAGCCAACTTGACACCGGGGAGCTGTTTTTT.

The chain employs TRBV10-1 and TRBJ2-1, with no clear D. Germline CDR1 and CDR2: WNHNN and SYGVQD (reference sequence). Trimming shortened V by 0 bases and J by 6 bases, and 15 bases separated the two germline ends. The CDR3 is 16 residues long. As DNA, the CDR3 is TGCGCCAGCAGTGAGTCGATTTACGGCTGGGGCAATGAGCAGTTCTTC. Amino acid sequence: CASSESIYGWGNEQFF.

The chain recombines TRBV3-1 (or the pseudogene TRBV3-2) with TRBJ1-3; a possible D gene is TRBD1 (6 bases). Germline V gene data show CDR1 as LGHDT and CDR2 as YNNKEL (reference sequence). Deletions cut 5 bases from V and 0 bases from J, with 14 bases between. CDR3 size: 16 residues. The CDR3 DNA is TGTGCCAGCAGCAAAACCGGGACATACTCTGGAAACACCATATATTTT. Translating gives CASSKTGTYSGNTIYF.

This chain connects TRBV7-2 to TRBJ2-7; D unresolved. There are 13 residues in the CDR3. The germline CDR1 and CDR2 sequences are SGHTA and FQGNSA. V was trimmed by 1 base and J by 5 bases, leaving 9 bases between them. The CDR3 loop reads CASSLVGNNEQYF. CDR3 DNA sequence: TGTGCCAGCAGCTTAGTTGGGAACAACGAGCAGTACTTC.

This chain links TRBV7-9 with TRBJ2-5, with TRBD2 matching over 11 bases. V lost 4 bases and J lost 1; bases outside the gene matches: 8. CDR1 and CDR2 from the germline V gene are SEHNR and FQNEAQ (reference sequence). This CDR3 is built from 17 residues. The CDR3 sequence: CASSSVLAGGIQETQYF. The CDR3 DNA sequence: TGTGCCAGCAGCTCGGTTCTAGCGGGAGGAATCCAAGAGACCCAGTACTTC.

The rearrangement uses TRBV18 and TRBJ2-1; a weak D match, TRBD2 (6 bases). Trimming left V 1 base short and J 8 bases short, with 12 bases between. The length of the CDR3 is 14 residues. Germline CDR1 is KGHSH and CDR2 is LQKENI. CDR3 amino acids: CASSPQGGVDEQFF. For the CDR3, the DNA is TGTGCCAGCTCACCACAGGGCGGGGTGGATGAGCAGTTCTTC.

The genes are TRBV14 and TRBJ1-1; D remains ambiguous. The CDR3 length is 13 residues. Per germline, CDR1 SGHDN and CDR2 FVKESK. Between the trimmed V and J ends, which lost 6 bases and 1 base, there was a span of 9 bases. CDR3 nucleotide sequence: TGTGCCAGCAGTCTGGGCCAGAACACTGAAGCTTTCTTT. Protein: CASSLGQNTEAFF.

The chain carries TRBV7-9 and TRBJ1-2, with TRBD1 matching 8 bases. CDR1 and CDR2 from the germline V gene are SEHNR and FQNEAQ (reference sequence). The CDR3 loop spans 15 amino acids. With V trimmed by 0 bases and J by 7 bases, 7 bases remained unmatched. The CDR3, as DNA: TGTGCCAGCAGCTTAGCCAACAGGGGGTCCAGTGGCTACACCTTC. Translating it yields CASSLANRGSSGYTF.

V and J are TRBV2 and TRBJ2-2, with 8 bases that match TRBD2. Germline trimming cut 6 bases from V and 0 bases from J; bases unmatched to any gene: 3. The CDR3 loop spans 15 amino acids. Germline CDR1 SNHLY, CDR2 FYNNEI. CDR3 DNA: TGTGCCAGCAGCCTTAGCGGGACGAACACCGGGGAGCTGTTTTTT. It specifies CASSLSGTNTGELFF.

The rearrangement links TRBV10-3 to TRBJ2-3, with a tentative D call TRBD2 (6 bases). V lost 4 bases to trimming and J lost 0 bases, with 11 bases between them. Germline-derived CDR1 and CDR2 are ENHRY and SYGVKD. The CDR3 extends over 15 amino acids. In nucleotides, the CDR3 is TGTGCCATCAGTGTTACGGGGGTGAGCACAGATACGCAGTATTTT. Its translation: CAISVTGVSTDTQYF.

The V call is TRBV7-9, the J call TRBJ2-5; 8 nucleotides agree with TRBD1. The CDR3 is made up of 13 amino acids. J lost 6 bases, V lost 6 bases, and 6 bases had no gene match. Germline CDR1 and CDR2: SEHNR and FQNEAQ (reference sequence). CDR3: CASRGQDVKTQYF. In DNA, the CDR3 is TGTGCCAGCAGGGGACAGGATGTAAAGACCCAGTACTTC.

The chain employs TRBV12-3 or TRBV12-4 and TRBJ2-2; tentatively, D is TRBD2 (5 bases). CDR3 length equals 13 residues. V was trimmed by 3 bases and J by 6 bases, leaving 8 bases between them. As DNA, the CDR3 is TGTGCCAGCAGTTTTCAGGAGGCCGGGGAGCTGTTTTTT. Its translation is CASSFQEAGELFF.

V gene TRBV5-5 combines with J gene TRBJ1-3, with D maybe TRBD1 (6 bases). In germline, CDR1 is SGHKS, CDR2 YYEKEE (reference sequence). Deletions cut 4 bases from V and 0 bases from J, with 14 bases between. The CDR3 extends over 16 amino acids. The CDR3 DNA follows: TGTGCCAGCAGCCCCAGGGGCACCATCTCTGGAAACACCATATATTTT. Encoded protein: CASSPRGTISGNTIYF.

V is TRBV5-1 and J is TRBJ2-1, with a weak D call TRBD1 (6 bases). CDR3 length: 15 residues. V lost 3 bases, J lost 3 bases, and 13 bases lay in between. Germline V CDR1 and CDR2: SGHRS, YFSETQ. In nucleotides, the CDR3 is TGCGCCAGCAGCTGGACCAGGGGTCTCTACAATGAGCAGTTCTTC. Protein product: CASSWTRGLYNEQFF.